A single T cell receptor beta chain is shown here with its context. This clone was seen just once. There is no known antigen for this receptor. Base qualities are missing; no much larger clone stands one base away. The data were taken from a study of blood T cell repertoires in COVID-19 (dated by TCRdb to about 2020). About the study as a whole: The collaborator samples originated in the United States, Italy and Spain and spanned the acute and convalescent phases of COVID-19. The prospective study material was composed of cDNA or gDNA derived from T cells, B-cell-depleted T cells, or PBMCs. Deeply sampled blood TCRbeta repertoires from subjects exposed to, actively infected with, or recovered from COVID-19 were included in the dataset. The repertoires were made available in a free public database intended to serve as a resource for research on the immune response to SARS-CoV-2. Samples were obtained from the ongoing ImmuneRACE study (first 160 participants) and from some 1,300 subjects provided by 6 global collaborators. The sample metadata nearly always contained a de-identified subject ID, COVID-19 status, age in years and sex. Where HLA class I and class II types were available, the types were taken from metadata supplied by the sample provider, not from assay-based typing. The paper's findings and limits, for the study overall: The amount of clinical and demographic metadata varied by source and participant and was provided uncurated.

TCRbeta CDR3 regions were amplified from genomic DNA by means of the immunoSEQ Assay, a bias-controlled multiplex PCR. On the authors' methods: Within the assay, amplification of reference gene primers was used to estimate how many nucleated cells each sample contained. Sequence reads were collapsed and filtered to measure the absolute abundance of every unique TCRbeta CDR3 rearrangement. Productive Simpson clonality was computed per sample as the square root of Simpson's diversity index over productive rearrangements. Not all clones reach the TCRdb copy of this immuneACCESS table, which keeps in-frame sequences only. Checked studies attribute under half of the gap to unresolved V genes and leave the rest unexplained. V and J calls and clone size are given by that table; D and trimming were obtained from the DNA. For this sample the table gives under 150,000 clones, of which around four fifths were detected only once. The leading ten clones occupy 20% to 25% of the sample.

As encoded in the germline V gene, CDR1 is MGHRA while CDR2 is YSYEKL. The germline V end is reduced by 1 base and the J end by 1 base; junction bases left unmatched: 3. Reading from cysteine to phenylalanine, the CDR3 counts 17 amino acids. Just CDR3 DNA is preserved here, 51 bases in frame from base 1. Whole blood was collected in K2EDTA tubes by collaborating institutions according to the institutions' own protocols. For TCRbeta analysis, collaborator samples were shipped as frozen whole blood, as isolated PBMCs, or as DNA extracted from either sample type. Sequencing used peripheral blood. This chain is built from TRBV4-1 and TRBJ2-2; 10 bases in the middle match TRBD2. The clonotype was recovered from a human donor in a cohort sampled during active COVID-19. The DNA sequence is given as TGCGCCAGCAGCCAAGTAGGACTAGCGGAGAACACCGGGGAGCTGTTTTTT. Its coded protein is CASSQVGLAENTGELFF.